The sequence of this T cell receptor beta chain was determined in a study of blood T cells in healthy people across ages. Overall study findings and caveats: Whereas aged donors had fewer naive CD4+ cells, long-lived donors had more of them and higher diversity. While age rose, TCR beta diversity per million T cells dropped in a roughly linear way. Leaving the PBMCs unsorted stopped any conclusive comparison of naive versus antigen-experienced cells.

Alongside a J-beta primer mix, a sample-barcoded 5' primer served in a second PCR lasting roughly 6 to 12 cycles. TCRdb processed the 5' RACE reads anew with MiXCR; each CDR3 protein has one entry. The sample holds approximately 670,000 distinct CDR3 sequences; about 43% are singletons and the top ten take around 30%. On this clonotype itself: The target antigen is unknown.

Per the germline V gene, CDR1 is SGDLS and CDR2 is YYNGEE. V was shortened by 4 bases and J by 0 bases, with 14 bases between the two germline ends. The CDR3 extends over 15 amino acids. The sequence was collected from a man older than 75 in good health. This chain connects TRBV9 to TRBJ2-7, with D possibly TRBD1 on 6 matching bases. Sequencing was done on a sample of blood. This CDR3 is CASSPRTDSSYEQYF. CDR3 nucleotides: TGTGCCAGCAGCCCCCGGACAGATTCCTCCTACGAGCAGTACTTC.